The sequence of this T cell receptor beta chain was determined in a study of beta chain features in type 1 diabetes. On the study more broadly: There was similarity between patients and healthy donors in age, gender and cell yields. Study results and caveats: Researchers report that Type 1 diabetes patients had moderately but significantly shorter TCRB CDR3s across all four CD4+ subsets.

This clone was detected only a few times. Its antigen remains unknown. V was pared by 3 bases and J by 1 base, with 2 bases of the junction left unmatched. Germline CDR1 is SGHTA and CDR2 is FQGNSA. The CDR3 runs 14 residues. Since all of the isolated RNA was reverse transcribed, expressed TCRB transcripts were what got sequenced. Data came from immunoSEQ multiplex PCR; TCRdb stores just in-frame clones and leaves some out. The table includes more than 300,000 clones, roughly a tenth detected once. This receptor was obtained from a man aged 30 to 39 with type 1 diabetes. This sequence joins TRBV7-2 and TRBJ2-5, with 7 bases fitting TRBD2. The specimen was central memory CD4+ T cells from blood. This chain's CDR3 is CASSFRLAQETQYF. The CDR3 bases are TGTGCCAGCAGCTTCCGACTAGCCCAAGAGACCCAGTACTTC. The full variable domain, with the rest looked up from reference TRBV7-2 and TRBJ2-5, is GAGVSQSPSNKVTEKGKDVELRCDPISGHTALYWYRQSLGQGLEFLIYFQGNSAPDKSGLPSDRFSAERTGGSVSTLTIQRTQQEDSAVYLCASSFRLAQETQYFGPGTRLLVL.